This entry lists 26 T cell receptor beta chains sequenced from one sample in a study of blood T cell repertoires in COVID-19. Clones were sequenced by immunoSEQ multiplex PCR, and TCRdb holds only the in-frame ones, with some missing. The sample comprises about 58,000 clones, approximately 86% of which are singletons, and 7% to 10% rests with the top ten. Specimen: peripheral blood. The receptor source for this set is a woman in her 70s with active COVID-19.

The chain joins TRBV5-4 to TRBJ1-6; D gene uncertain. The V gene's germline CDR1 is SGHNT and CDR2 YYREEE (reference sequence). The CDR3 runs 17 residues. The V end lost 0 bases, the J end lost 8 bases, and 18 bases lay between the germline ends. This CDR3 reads CASSLGGKGAGYSPLHF. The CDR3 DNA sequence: TGTGCCAGCAGCTTGGGAGGGAAGGGAGCGGGGTATTCACCCCTCCACTTT.

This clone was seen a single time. CDR3 region: CASSSSLTGGGTEAFF. The CDR3 DNA is TGTGCCAGCAGCTCCTCATTGACAGGGGGAGGGACTGAAGCTTTCTTT. V and J are TRBV9 and TRBJ1-1; 9 nucleotides line up with TRBD1. This CDR3 region has 16 residues. The V gene end was trimmed by 4 bases and the J gene end by 5 bases; junction bases not matched to a gene: 12. CDR1 and CDR2 from the germline V gene are SGDLS and YYNGEE.

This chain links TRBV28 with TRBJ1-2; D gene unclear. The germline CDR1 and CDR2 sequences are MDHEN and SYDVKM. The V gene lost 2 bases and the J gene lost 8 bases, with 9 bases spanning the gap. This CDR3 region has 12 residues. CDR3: CASSLVVGGYTF. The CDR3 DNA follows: TGTGCCAGCAGTTTAGTTGTGGGCGGCTACACCTTC.

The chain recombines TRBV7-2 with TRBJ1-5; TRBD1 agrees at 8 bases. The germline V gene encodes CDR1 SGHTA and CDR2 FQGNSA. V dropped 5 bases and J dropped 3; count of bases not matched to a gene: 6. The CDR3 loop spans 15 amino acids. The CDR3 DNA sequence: TGTGCCAGCAGCCAGAGACAGGGGAACAATCAGCCCCAGCATTTT. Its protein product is CASSQRQGNNQPQHF.

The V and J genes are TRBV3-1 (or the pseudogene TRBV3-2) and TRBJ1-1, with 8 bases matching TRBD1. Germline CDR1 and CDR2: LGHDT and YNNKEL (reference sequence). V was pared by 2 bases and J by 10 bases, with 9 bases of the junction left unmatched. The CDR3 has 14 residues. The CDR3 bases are TGTGCCAGCAGCCAAAGTTCGACAGGGGAAATAGCTTTCTTT. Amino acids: CASSQSSTGEIAFF.

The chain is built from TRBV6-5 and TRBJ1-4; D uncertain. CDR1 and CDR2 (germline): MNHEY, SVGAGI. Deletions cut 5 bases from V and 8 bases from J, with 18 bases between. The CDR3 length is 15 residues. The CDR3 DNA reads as TGTGCCAGCAGTACCACCCGGGATCGAGGGGAAAAACTGTTTTTT. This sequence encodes CASSTTRDRGEKLFF.

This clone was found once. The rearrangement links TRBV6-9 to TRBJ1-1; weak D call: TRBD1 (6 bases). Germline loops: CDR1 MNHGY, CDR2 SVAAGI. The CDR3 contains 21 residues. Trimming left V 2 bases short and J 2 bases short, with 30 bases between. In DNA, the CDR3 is TGTGCCAGCAGTTATCGGTTTAAGGGTTTAAGGGGGTACGGTCGAAACACTGAAGCTTTCTTT. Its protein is CASSYRFKGLRGYGRNTEAFF.

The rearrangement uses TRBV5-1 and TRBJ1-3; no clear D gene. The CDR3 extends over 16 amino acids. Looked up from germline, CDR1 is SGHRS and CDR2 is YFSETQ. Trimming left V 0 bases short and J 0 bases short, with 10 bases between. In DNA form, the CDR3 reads TGCGCCAGCAGCTTGGCCTCGCTCAGCTCTGGAAACACCATATATTTT. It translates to CASSLASLSSGNTIYF.

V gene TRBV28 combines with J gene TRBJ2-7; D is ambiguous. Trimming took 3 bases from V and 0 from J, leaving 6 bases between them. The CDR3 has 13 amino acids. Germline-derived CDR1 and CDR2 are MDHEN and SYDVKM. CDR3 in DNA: TGTGCCAGCAGTTTGGGCGTCTCCTACGAGCAGTACTTC. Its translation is CASSLGVSYEQYF. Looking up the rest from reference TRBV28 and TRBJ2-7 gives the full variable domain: DVKVTQSSRYLVKRTGEKVFLECVQDMDHENMFWYRQDPGLGLRLIYFSYDVKMKEKGDIPEGYSVSREKKERFSLILESASTNQTSMYLCASSLGVSYEQYFGPGTRLTVT.

DNA of the CDR3: TGTGCCAGCAGGGGACAGAACTATGGCTACACCTTC. Its protein is CASRGQNYGYTF. The J gene is TRBJ1-2, the V gene TRBV5-4, with 7 bases fitting TRBD1. CDR1 SGHNT and CDR2 YYREEE come from the germline V gene (reference sequence). The CDR3 extends over 12 amino acids. The J segment lost 2 bases and the V segment lost 5 bases, leaving 0 bases of the junction unmatched.

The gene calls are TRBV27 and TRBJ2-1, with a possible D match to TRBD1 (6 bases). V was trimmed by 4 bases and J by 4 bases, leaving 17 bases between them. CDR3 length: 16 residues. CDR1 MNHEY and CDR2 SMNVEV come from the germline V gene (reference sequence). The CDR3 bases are TGTGCCAGCAGTTCAACGGACAGACCCTTGTACAATGAGCAGTTCTTC. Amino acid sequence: CASSSTDRPLYNEQFF.

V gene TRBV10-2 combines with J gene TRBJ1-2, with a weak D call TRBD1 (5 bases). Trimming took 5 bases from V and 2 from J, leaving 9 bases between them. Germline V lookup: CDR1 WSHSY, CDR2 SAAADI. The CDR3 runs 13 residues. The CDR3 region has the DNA TGCGCCAGCAGTTTGACAGCAAACTATGGCTACACCTTC. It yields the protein CASSLTANYGYTF.

DNA of the CDR3: TGTGCCAGCAGCAAGGAGGGAGTGACAGATACGCAGTATTTT. This encodes CASSKEGVTDTQYF. The chain links TRBV7-8 to TRBJ2-3, with D perhaps TRBD2 (6 bases). Trimming shortened V by 5 bases and J by 3 bases, and 12 bases separated the two germline ends. This CDR3 comprises 14 residues. Germline CDR1 reads SGHVS; CDR2 reads FQNEAQ.

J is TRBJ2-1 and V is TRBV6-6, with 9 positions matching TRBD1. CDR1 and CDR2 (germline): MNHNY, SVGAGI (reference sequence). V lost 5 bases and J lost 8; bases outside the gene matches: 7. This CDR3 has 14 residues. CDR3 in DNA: TGTGCCAGCAGTACACGGGACAGGGTCTATGAGCAGTTCTTC. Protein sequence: CASSTRDRVYEQFF.

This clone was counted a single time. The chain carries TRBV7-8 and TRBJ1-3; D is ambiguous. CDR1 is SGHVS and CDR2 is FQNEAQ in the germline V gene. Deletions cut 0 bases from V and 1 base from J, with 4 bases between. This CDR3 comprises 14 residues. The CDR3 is CASSLAESGNTIYF. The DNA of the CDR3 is TGTGCCAGCAGCTTAGCGGAGTCTGGAAACACCATATATTTT.

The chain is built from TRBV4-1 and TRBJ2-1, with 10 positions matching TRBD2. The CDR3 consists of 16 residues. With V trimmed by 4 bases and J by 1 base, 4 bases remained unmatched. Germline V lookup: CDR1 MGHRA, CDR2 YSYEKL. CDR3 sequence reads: CASSRGLAISYNEQFF. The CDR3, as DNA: TGCGCCAGCAGCCGGGGACTAGCGATTTCCTACAATGAGCAGTTCTTC.

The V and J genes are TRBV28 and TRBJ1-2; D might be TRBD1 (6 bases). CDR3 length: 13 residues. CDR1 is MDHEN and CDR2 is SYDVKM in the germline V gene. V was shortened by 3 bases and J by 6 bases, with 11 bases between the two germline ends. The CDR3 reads CASSFQGSDGYTF. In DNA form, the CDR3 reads TGTGCCAGCAGTTTTCAGGGGTCGGATGGCTACACCTTC.

The DNA of the CDR3 is TGTGCCTGGAGTGGGGGGAGGACTGAAGCTTTCTTT. Translation gives CAWSGGRTEAFF. V gene TRBV30 combines with J gene TRBJ1-1; possibly TRBD1 for D (5 bases). Germline lookup yields CDR1 GTSNPN and CDR2 SVGIG (reference sequence). The CDR3 has 12 residues. Trimming took 1 base from V and 5 from J, leaving 8 bases between them.

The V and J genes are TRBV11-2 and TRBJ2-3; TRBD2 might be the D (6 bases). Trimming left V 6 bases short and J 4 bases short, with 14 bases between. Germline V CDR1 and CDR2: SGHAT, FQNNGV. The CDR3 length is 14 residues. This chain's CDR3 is CASRRLVPADTQYF. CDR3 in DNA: TGTGCCAGCAGGAGACTAGTCCCGGCAGATACGCAGTATTTT.

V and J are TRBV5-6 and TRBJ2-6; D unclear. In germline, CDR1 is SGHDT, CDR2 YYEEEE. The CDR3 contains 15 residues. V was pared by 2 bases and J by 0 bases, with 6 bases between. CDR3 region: CASSLTVSGANVLTF. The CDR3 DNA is TGTGCCAGCAGCTTAACGGTCTCTGGGGCCAACGTCCTGACTTTC. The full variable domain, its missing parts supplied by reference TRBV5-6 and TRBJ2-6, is DAGVTQSPTHLIKTRGQQVTLRCSPKSGHDTVSWYQQALGQGPQFIFQYYEEEERQRGNFPDRFSGHQFPNYSSELNVNALLLGDSALYLCASSLTVSGANVLTFGAGSRLTVL.

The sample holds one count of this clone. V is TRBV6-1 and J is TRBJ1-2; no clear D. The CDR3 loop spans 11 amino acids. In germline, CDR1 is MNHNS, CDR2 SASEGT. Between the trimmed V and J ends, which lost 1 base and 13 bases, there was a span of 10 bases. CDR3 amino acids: CASSEGQACTF. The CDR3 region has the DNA TGTGCCAGCAGTGAAGGCCAAGCTTGCACCTTC.

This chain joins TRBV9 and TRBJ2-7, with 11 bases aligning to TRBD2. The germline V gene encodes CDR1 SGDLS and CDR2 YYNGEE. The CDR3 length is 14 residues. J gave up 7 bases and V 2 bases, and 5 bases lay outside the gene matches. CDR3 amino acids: CASSVSGRAREQYF. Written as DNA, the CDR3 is TGTGCCAGCAGCGTTAGCGGGAGGGCTCGTGAGCAGTACTTC.

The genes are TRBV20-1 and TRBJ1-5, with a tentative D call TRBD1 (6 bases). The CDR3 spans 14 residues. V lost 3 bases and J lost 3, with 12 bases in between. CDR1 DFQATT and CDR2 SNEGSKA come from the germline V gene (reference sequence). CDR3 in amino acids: CSASLGADNQPQHF. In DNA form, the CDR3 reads TGCAGTGCTAGTTTGGGGGCAGACAATCAGCCCCAGCATTTT.

The CDR3, as DNA: TGTGCCAGCAGCGTAGCCGCAACTAGCGGATCAGAGACCCAGTACTTC. This sequence encodes CASSVAATSGSETQYF. V is TRBV9 and J is TRBJ2-5; TRBD2 agrees at 8 bases. The germline V gene has CDR1 SGDLS and CDR2 YYNGEE. The CDR3 covers 16 residues. V gave up 0 bases and J gave up 4 bases; unmatched junction bases: 8.

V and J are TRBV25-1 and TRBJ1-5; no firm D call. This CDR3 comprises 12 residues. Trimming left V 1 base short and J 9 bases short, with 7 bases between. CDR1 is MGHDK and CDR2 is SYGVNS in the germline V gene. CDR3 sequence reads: CASSEFGSPQHF. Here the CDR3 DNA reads TGTGCCAGCAGTGAATTTGGCTCGCCCCAGCATTTT.

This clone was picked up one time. The CDR3 reads CASSVAVLAPYNEQFF. The DNA of the CDR3 is TGTGCCAGCAGCGTAGCTGTACTAGCGCCCTACAATGAGCAGTTCTTC. This sequence joins TRBV9 and TRBJ2-1; 7 bases are shared with TRBD2. The CDR3 length is 16 residues. Germline CDR1 SGDLS, CDR2 YYNGEE. Trimming at V came to 0 bases and at J to 2 bases, leaving 5 bases not matched to a gene.